This T cell receptor (beta chain) derives from a study of blood T cell repertoires in COVID-19. The table came from immunoSEQ multiplex PCR; TCRdb's copy has only in-frame clones and leaves some out. Among 70,000 or so clones listed, around 80% were seen once. Sequenced input: peripheral blood. The clonotype was recovered from a human donor in a cohort sampled during active COVID-19.

The CDR3 loop is CASSQVLASAIYNEQFF. In DNA, the CDR3 is TGCGCCAGCAGCCAAGTGCTGGCTAGCGCGATCTACAATGAGCAGTTCTTC. The rearrangement joins TRBV4-3 to TRBJ2-1; maybe TRBD2 (6 bases). V was trimmed by 1 base and J by 3 bases, leaving 16 bases between them. The CDR3 sequence is 17 residues long. CDR1 is LGHNA, CDR2 YSLEER, per germline.